This entry describes one T cell receptor beta chain. The sample comes from a study of blood T cell repertoires in COVID-19. Produced via immunoSEQ multiplex PCR; TCRdb's table is partial and in-frame only. The repertoire holds hundreds of thousands of clones, with about 80% as singletons. The sequencing input was PBMCs or T cells enriched from blood (not recorded which). This TCR came from a woman aged 50 to 60 who had been exposed to COVID-19.

The CDR3 sequence: CASSLRPGTNEKLFF. CDR3 in DNA: TGTGCCAGCAGTTTAAGGCCGGGAACTAATGAAAAACTGTTTTTT. V gene TRBV27 combines with J gene TRBJ1-4, with unresolved D. Germline values: CDR1 MNHEY, CDR2 SMNVEV (reference sequence). CDR3 length: 15 residues. Trimming cost V 2 bases and J 1 base, with 8 bases left between them.